One and the same sample provided the 24 T cell receptor beta chains below, sequenced in a study of shared clonotypes between healthy human individuals. The protocol was immunoSEQ multiplex PCR, while the TCRdb copy is restricted to in-frame clones and leaves out a portion. The data hold hundreds of thousands of clones, with 90% to 97% observed a single time. The sample taken for sequencing was memory CD8+ T cells sorted from blood. Subset defined: CD45RO+ cells pooled with CCR7-negative TemRA cells. These receptors were obtained from a man aged 25 to 45 in good health.

This chain connects TRBV30 to TRBJ1-3, with D possibly being TRBD1 (6 bases). Germline CDR1 is GTSNPN and CDR2 is SVGIG (reference sequence). CDR3 length equals 19 residues. V was cut by 5 bases and J by 7 bases, with 33 bases left in between. The DNA of the CDR3 is TGTGCCTGGGACCCGAGTCGAGGTAACAGGGTGGTAAGGGGGAACACCATATATTTT. It is translated as CAWDPSRGNRVVRGNTIYF.

The CDR3 region is CASSIGDLAKNIQYF. Written as DNA, the CDR3 is TGTGCCAGTAGTATCGGGGACCTAGCCAAAAACATTCAGTACTTC. The chain has TRBV19 and TRBJ2-4, with D perhaps matching TRBD1 or TRBD2 (5 bases each). Trimming left V 3 bases short and J 0 bases short, with 9 bases between. Germline V gene sequence: CDR1 LNHDA, CDR2 SQIVND (reference sequence). The CDR3 has 15 amino acids.

V usage is TRBV6-5 and J usage is TRBJ2-3; TRBD2 matches 10 bases. The germline gives CDR1 MNHEY, CDR2 SVGAGI. With V trimmed by 2 bases and J by 5 bases, 7 bases remained unmatched. This CDR3 comprises 16 residues. CDR3 sequence: CASSYGLAGARDTQYF. In DNA form, the CDR3 reads TGTGCCAGCAGTTACGGCCTAGCGGGAGCTAGAGATACGCAGTATTTT.

This sequence joins TRBV30 and TRBJ2-5, with D tentatively TRBD2 (5 bases). CDR1 and CDR2 (germline): GTSNPN, SVGIG (reference sequence). Trimming shortened V by 2 bases and J by 5 bases, and 12 bases separated the two germline ends. The CDR3 extends over 13 amino acids. DNA of the CDR3: TGTGCCTGGAGTCGGGAAGCGGAGGAGACCCAGTACTTC. Translation: CAWSREAEETQYF.

CDR3 region: CASSPGLVPNTGELFF. CDR3 nucleotide sequence: TGCGCCAGCAGCCCGGGACTAGTGCCGAACACCGGGGAGCTGTTTTTT. The chain links TRBV5-1 to TRBJ2-2, with TRBD2 matching over 8 bases. The CDR3 totals 16 residues. After removal of 4 bases from V and 0 bases from J, the junction contained 5 bases not matched to a gene. Germline CDR1 is SGHRS and CDR2 is YFSETQ.

This chain uses TRBV5-5 with TRBJ2-2; D is ambiguous. CDR1 is SGHKS, CDR2 YYEKEE, per germline (reference sequence). The length of the CDR3 is 14 residues. Trimming took off 4 bases at V and 6 bases at J, with 13 bases between the two ends. The CDR3 region has the DNA TGTGCCAGCAGCCGACCCGATTCGGCCGGGGAGCTGTTTTTT. Translation gives CASSRPDSAGELFF.

The rearrangement links TRBV4-2 to TRBJ2-3; D is possibly TRBD2 (6 bases). This CDR3 is built from 16 residues. V was pared by 3 bases and J by 3 bases, with 16 bases between. In germline, CDR1 is LGHNA, CDR2 YNFKEQ. The CDR3 sequence: CASSHIAASGTDTQYF. DNA for the CDR3: TGTGCCAGCAGCCACATAGCGGCCTCGGGGACAGATACGCAGTATTTT.

J is TRBJ2-7 and V is TRBV10-3, with D uncertain. The CDR3 is made up of 11 amino acids. Germline V gene sequence: CDR1 ENHRY, CDR2 SYGVKD. Trimming left V 8 bases short and J 6 bases short, with 11 bases between. The CDR3 protein is CAIGRRPEQYF. CDR3 DNA: TGTGCCATCGGTCGACGCCCCGAGCAGTACTTC.

This chain uses TRBV19 with TRBJ2-2, with 13 positions matching TRBD2. J was trimmed by 8 bases and V by 6 bases; bases with no gene match: 18. The CDR3 extends over 19 amino acids. In germline, CDR1 is LNHDA, CDR2 SQIVND (reference sequence). The CDR3 DNA reads as TGTGCCAGTAGGGTCCCCCCCGGGACTAGCGGGGAGAAGTTGGGGGAGCTGTTTTTT. It encodes CASRVPPGTSGEKLGELFF.

Details on this clone: Other DNA sequences within the sample encode an identical CDR3. This chain connects TRBV19 to TRBJ2-1; D remains ambiguous. The CDR3 has 12 amino acids. The V and J ends lost 1 base and 3 bases respectively, with 1 base between them. Looked up from germline, CDR1 is LNHDA and CDR2 is SQIVND (reference sequence). DNA for the CDR3: TGTGCCAGTAGTATAGGCTACAATGAGCAGTTCTTC. Its translation is CASSIGYNEQFF.

The chain joins TRBV5-1 to TRBJ1-4; TRBD1 might be the D (6 bases). CDR1 is SGHRS, CDR2 YFSETQ, per germline. CDR3 length: 15 amino acids. V was clipped by 4 bases and J by 3 bases, with 13 bases between them. The DNA of the CDR3 is TGCGCCAGCAGCCCTAGGGGGGCGGCTAATGAAAAACTGTTTTTT. Its translation: CASSPRGAANEKLFF. The full variable domain, with the rest looked up from reference TRBV5-1 and TRBJ1-4, is KAGVTQTPRYLIKTRGQQVTLSCSPISGHRSVSWYQQTPGQGLQFLFEYFSETQRNKGNFPGRFSGRQFSNSRSEMNVSTLELGDSALYLCASSPRGAANEKLFFGSGTQLSVL.

The V call is TRBV19, the J call TRBJ2-3; the match to TRBD2 covers 12 bases. The germline CDR1 and CDR2 sequences are LNHDA and SQIVND (reference sequence). This CDR3 is 14 amino acids long. V lost 3 bases to trimming and J lost 5 bases; unmatched junction nucleotides: 0. The CDR3, as DNA: TGTGCCAGTAGTATGACTAGCGGGAGAGATACGCAGTATTTT. Residues: CASSMTSGRDTQYF.

CDR3: CASSRIPSGRAYEQYF. The CDR3 DNA is TGTGCCAGCAGCCGCATCCCTAGCGGGAGGGCCTACGAGCAGTACTTC. The gene calls are TRBV4-2 and TRBJ2-7; 12 positions agree with TRBD2. Germline V CDR1 and CDR2: LGHNA, YNFKEQ. The CDR3 contains 16 residues. Losses at the gene ends were 4 bases for V and 2 bases for J; bases not matched to a gene: 6.

V usage is TRBV28 and J usage is TRBJ2-7, with 7 bases lining up with TRBD1. This CDR3 is built from 14 residues. J gave up 2 bases and V 5 bases, and 6 bases lay outside the gene matches. Germline-derived CDR1 and CDR2 are MDHEN and SYDVKM. Written as DNA, the CDR3 is TGTGCCAGCAGTACGACAGGGTTTACCTACGAGCAGTACTTC. It yields the protein CASSTTGFTYEQYF.

The rearrangement joins TRBV6-5 to TRBJ2-7; 7 nucleotides agree with TRBD1. The CDR3 consists of 14 residues. Unmatched junction bases numbered 9, after V lost 5 bases and J lost 5 bases. Germline V lookup: CDR1 MNHEY, CDR2 SVGAGI. CDR3 coding DNA: TGTGCCAGCAGTAGGGACAGCGTCAAAAACGAGCAGTACTTC. Its protein product is CASSRDSVKNEQYF.

The V gene is TRBV28, the J gene TRBJ2-7; 8 bases are a match to TRBD1. This CDR3 region has 14 residues. Germline V CDR1 and CDR2: MDHEN, SYDVKM. V gave up 1 base and J gave up 2 bases; unmatched junction bases: 1. CDR3 coding DNA: TGTGCCAGCAGTTTATCGGACAGGGCCTACGAGCAGTACTTC. Its translation: CASSLSDRAYEQYF.

Points on this clone: Other nucleotide sequences from this sample produce the same CDR3. The V gene is TRBV5-1, the J gene TRBJ1-3; no firm D call. Germline values: CDR1 SGHRS, CDR2 YFSETQ. This CDR3 is built from 13 residues. V was cut by 0 bases and J by 4 bases, with 5 bases left in between. The DNA of the CDR3 is TGCGCCAGCAGCTTGGGTGGGGGAAACACCATATATTTT. It encodes CASSLGGGNTIYF.

The rearrangement links TRBV4-1 to TRBJ2-5, with D possibly TRBD2 on 6 matching bases. The CDR3 is made up of 15 amino acids. Trimming cost V 1 base and J 5 bases, with 14 bases left between them. Germline loops: CDR1 MGHRA, CDR2 YSYEKL. This chain's CDR3 is CASSQGTRERETQYF. The CDR3 DNA sequence: TGCGCCAGCAGCCAAGGGACGCGGGAACGGGAGACCCAGTACTTC.

Notes on this clone: Other DNA variants within this sample encode the same CDR3. The chain uses TRBV30 and TRBJ2-2; D uncertain. CDR1 and CDR2 (germline): GTSNPN, SVGIG (reference sequence). The V end was cut by 0 bases, the J end by 1 base, with 3 bases between. CDR3 length equals 13 residues. CDR3 amino acids: CAWSVLNTGELFF. The CDR3 DNA reads as TGTGCCTGGAGTGTTTTGAACACCGGGGAGCTGTTTTTT.

This sequence joins TRBV4-2 and TRBJ1-1; no firm D call. Looked up from germline, CDR1 is LGHNA and CDR2 is YNFKEQ. This CDR3 contains 16 residues. V lost 0 bases and J lost 2, with 13 bases in between. CDR3 nucleotide sequence: TGTGCCAGCAGCCAAGACAAGTTCCCTCTCAACACTGAAGCTTTCTTT. Amino acid sequence: CASSQDKFPLNTEAFF.

The chain links TRBV13 to TRBJ2-7; 9 positions agree with TRBD1. Germline CDR1 and CDR2: PRHDT and FYEKMQ (reference sequence). The V segment lost 5 bases and the J segment 7 bases; nucleotides outside the gene matches: 9. This CDR3 has 14 residues. CDR3 DNA sequence: TGTGCCAGCAGCGTGGGGACAGGGTTCCAGGAGCAGTACTTC. Its translation is CASSVGTGFQEQYF.

V gene TRBV12-2 combines with J gene TRBJ1-5. TRBV12-2 is a listed pseudogene. This CDR3 is built from 14 residues. CDR3 region: CASRLAGGNQPQHF. The CDR3 DNA follows: TGTGCAAGTCGCTTAGCGGGGGGCAATCAGCCCCAGCATTTT.

This rearrangement joins TRBV13 to TRBJ1-4, with a tentative D call TRBD1 (5 bases). In germline, CDR1 is PRHDT, CDR2 FYEKMQ (reference sequence). This CDR3 has 12 amino acids. Trimming pared 5 bases from V and 6 bases from J, leaving 7 bases between. The CDR3 protein is CASSRGDEKLFF. The DNA of the CDR3 is TGTGCCAGCAGCCGGGGCGATGAAAAACTGTTTTTT. The full variable domain, rest sourced from reference TRBV13 and TRBJ1-4, is AAGVIQSPRHLIKEKRETATLKCYPIPRHDTVYWYQQGPGQDPQFLISFYEKMQSDKGSIPDRFSAQQFSDYHSELNMSSLELGDSALYFCASSRGDEKLFFGSGTQLSVL.

The V gene is TRBV27, the J gene TRBJ2-7, with 8 bases fitting TRBD2. The V segment lost 5 bases and the J segment 2 bases; nucleotides outside the gene matches: 8. The CDR3 is 15 amino acids. Germline V gives CDR1 MNHEY, CDR2 SMNVEV (reference sequence). Here the CDR3 DNA reads TGTGCCAGCAGTGCGTTTAGCGGGATCCCCTACGAGCAGTACTTC. Amino acids: CASSAFSGIPYEQYF.